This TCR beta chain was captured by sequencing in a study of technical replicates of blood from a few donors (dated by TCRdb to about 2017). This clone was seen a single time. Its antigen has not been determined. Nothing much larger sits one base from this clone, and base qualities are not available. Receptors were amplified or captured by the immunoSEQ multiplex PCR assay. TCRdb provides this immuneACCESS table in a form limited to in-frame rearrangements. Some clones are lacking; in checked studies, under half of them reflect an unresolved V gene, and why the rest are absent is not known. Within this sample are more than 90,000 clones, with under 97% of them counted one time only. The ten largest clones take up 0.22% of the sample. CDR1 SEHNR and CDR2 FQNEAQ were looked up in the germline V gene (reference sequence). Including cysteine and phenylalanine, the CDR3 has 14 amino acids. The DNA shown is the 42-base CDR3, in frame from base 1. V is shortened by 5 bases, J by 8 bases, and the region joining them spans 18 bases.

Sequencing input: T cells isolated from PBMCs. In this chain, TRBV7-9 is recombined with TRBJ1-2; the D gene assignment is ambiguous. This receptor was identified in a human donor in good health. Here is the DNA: TGTGCCAGCAGCCCCTCGTTAGGACTACAGGGCTACACCTTC. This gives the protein CASSPSLGLQGYTF.